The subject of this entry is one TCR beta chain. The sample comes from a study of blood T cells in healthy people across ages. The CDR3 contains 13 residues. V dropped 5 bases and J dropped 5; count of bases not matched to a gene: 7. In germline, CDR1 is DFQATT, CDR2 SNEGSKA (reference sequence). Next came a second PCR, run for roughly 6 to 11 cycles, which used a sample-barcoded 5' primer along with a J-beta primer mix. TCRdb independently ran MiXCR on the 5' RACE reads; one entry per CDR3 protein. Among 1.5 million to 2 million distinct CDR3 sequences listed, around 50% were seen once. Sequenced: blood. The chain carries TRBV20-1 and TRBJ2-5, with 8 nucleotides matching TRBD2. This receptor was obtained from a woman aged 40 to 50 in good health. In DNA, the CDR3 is TGCAGTGCTCCCGGGACTAGGGGGGAGACCCAGTACTTC. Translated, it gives CSAPGTRGETQYF.